This TCR beta chain was captured by sequencing in a study of T cell responses to AZD1222 COVID-19 vaccine. As to this clone: The antigen is not known.

The repertoire was sequenced with immunoSEQ multiplex PCR; TCRdb's copy has only in-frame clones and lacks some. The sample records about 130,000 clones, about 87% being singletons. Study conclusions and caveats: Clonal diversity was possibly underestimated; the donors were predominantly white British and more often female. Repertoire sampling was restricted to post-peak T cell response timepoints. CD4 TCRs covered the whole spike, strongest at regions 160-218 and 743-854.

V dropped 5 bases and J dropped 6; count of bases not matched to a gene: 6. Germline values: CDR1 SGHTA, CDR2 FQGTGA. This CDR3 is built from 15 residues. This TCR derives from an adult in good health. The sequencing here drew on peripheral blood, taken on day 0 of AZD1222 vaccination. J is TRBJ2-1 and V is TRBV7-3, with TRBD2 matching 11 bases. CDR3 DNA sequence: TGTGCCAGCAGCCTTGTAGCGGGAGGGCTCAATGAGCAGTTCTTC. Encoded protein: CASSLVAGGLNEQFF.